This T cell receptor beta chain was profiled in a study of T cell changes during pregnancy in multiple sclerosis. Method: immunoSEQ multiplex PCR; TCRdb's copy keeps in-frame clones and lacks some. The data contain roughly 30,000 clones, roughly nine tenths of them singletons. V lost 2 bases and J lost 3, with 11 bases in between. The CDR3 consists of 14 residues. Germline V gene sequence: CDR1 GTSNPN, CDR2 SVGIG (reference sequence). The V call is TRBV30, the J call TRBJ2-1; tentatively, D is TRBD2 (6 bases). The sequence came from a female donor with multiple sclerosis, enrolled in a pregnancy study. Here the sequenced sample was CD8+ T cells from peripheral blood mononuclear cells, taken in the first trimester of pregnancy. CDR3 residues: CAWSRSGFYNEQFF. CDR3 bases: TGTGCCTGGAGTCGTAGCGGCTTCTACAATGAGCAGTTCTTC. Full variable domain (missing parts from reference TRBV30 and TRBJ2-1): SQTIHQWPATLVQPVGSPLSLECTVEGTSNPNLYWYRQAAGRGLQLLFYSVGIGQISSEVPQNLSASRPQDRQFILSSKKLLLSDSGFYLCAWSRSGFYNEQFFGPGTRLTVL.